Below, 19 T cell receptor beta chains from the same sample are listed, as sequenced in a study of shared clonotypes between healthy human individuals. Assay: immunoSEQ multiplex PCR; the TCRdb copy retains only in-frame clones and omits some. The sample lists some 2,500,000 clones, 93% seen once, with 0.35% to 0.45% in the top ten. Sequences were obtained from naive CD4+ T cells from PBMCs. Documented subset: CD45RA+ positively selected. The receptors shown here come from a man aged 18 to 29 in good health. Some clones in this sample may be carry-over from other donors' samples.

The V gene is TRBV15, the J gene TRBJ1-4; D call uncertain. Trimming shortened V by 5 bases and J by 0 bases, and 19 bases separated the two germline ends. Germline V gene sequence: CDR1 LNHNV, CDR2 YYDKDF (reference sequence). The CDR3 extends over 18 amino acids. This chain's CDR3 is CATSPKGPRLSTNEKLFF. The CDR3 region has the DNA TGTGCCACCAGCCCGAAAGGACCCCGACTATCAACTAATGAAAAACTGTTTTTT. The variable domain in full, completed from reference TRBV15 and TRBJ1-4, reads DAMVIQNPRYQVTQFGKPVTLSCSQTLNHNVMYWYQQKSSQAPKLLFHYYDKDFNNEADTPDNFQSRRPNTSFCFLDIRSPGLGDTAMYLCATSPKGPRLSTNEKLFFGSGTQLSVL.

V gene TRBV7-3 combines with J gene TRBJ2-2, with 7 bases lining up with TRBD2. Trimming removed 5 bases from V and 4 bases from J; junction bases left unmatched: 10. Looked up from germline, CDR1 is SGHTA and CDR2 is FQGTGA. CDR3 length: 16 amino acids. DNA of the CDR3: TGTGCCAGCAGCACCCCCAGCGGGAAGAGCACCGGGGAGCTGTTTTTT. Encoded protein: CASSTPSGKSTGELFF.

The gene calls are TRBV19 and TRBJ2-6; 7 nucleotides agree with TRBD2. The CDR3 loop spans 20 amino acids. The germline CDR1 and CDR2 sequences are LNHDA and SQIVND (reference sequence). With 0 bases clipped from V and 0 bases from J, the junction kept 11 bases outside the gene matches. DNA for the CDR3: TGTGCCAGTAGTATAGAAACCTGGACTAGTAGAACCTCTGGGGCCAACGTCCTGACTTTC. Protein sequence: CASSIETWTSRTSGANVLTF.

This clone showed up just once. The genes are TRBV9 and TRBJ2-7; 8 nucleotides align to TRBD1. Germline assignment: CDR1 SGDLS and CDR2 YYNGEE. This CDR3 contains 15 residues. Germline trimming cut 3 bases from V and 5 bases from J; bases unmatched to any gene: 10. The CDR3 here is CASSETTGALDEQYF. In nucleotides, the CDR3 is TGTGCCAGCAGCGAGACGACAGGGGCCCTCGACGAGCAGTACTTC.

The table lists this clone with a count of one. The V call is TRBV7-6, the J call TRBJ2-6; D call uncertain. Looked up from germline, CDR1 is SGHVS and CDR2 is FNYEAQ. With 4 bases removed from V and 0 bases from J, the gap between germline ends came to 7 bases. The CDR3 loop spans 15 amino acids. The DNA of the CDR3 is TGTGCCAGCAGCTCACGGCACTCTGGGGCCAACGTCCTGACTTTC. Translating it yields CASSSRHSGANVLTF.

V and J are TRBV7-2 and TRBJ2-1, with TRBD2 matching 13 bases. The CDR3 consists of 15 residues. Germline loops: CDR1 SGHTA, CDR2 FQGNSA. V shed 5 bases, J shed 5 bases, and the junction held 3 bases outside the gene matches. The CDR3 loop reads CASSDGTSGNNEQFF. CDR3 DNA: TGTGCCAGCAGCGATGGGACTAGCGGGAACAATGAGCAGTTCTTC.

The V and J genes are TRBV28 and TRBJ2-1; D gene unclear. Trimming stripped 5 bases from V and 8 bases from J, with 10 bases between. The CDR3 covers 12 residues. Germline V gene data show CDR1 as MDHEN and CDR2 as SYDVKM. CDR3: CASSPLEDEQFF. CDR3 in DNA: TGTGCCAGCAGTCCCTTAGAGGATGAGCAGTTCTTC.

The J gene is TRBJ1-5, the V gene TRBV5-6, with D hard to call. V was clipped by 0 bases and J by 3 bases, with 7 bases between them. This CDR3 is 14 amino acids long. Germline-derived CDR1 and CDR2 are SGHDT and YYEEEE. CDR3 in DNA: TGTGCCAGCAGCTTGGCACAGAACAATCAGCCCCAGCATTTT. Translation gives CASSLAQNNQPQHF.

As concerns this clone: This same CDR3 is encoded by further DNA sequences in the sample. The rearrangement links TRBV5-1 to TRBJ2-7; 9 bases align to TRBD1. Germline CDR1 reads SGHRS; CDR2 reads YFSETQ. This CDR3 comprises 14 residues. V gave up 2 bases and J gave up 2 bases; unmatched junction bases: 2. CDR3 amino acids: CASSLGDRAYEQYF. CDR3 bases: TGCGCCAGCAGCTTAGGGGACAGGGCCTACGAGCAGTACTTC.

The chain employs TRBV6-5 and TRBJ1-2; D is unresolved. Trimming pared 2 bases from V and 7 bases from J, leaving 5 bases between. From germline, CDR1 is MNHEY and CDR2 SVGAGI. CDR3 length: 11 amino acids. CDR3 nucleotides: TGTGCCAGCAGTTACGGGGTTGGCTACACCTTC. This sequence encodes CASSYGVGYTF.

This sequence joins TRBV27 and TRBJ1-4, with TRBD1 as a possible D gene (5 bases). This CDR3 comprises 14 residues. V lost 2 bases to trimming and J lost 7 bases, with 11 bases between them. Germline V gene lookup returns CDR1 MNHEY and CDR2 SMNVEV (reference sequence). CDR3 residues: CASSLGRTSEKLFF. The DNA for the CDR3 is TGTGCCAGCAGTTTAGGAAGGACAAGTGAAAAACTGTTTTTT. Drawing the rest from reference TRBV27 and TRBJ1-4, the complete variable domain is EAQVTQNPRYLITVTGKKLTVTCSQNMNHEYMSWYRQDPGLGLRQIYYSMNVEVTDKGDVPEGYKVSRKEKRNFPLILESPSPNQTSLYFCASSLGRTSEKLFFGSGTQLSVL.

The chain combines TRBV28 with TRBJ1-2; possible D gene TRBD1, 6 bases. Trimming left V 9 bases short and J 9 bases short, with 20 bases between. CDR1 is MDHEN and CDR2 is SYDVKM in the germline V gene. This CDR3 has 13 amino acids. This CDR3 is CARARRGSNRYTF. The CDR3 nucleotides read TGTGCCAGAGCGAGGAGGGGGTCCAATCGCTACACCTTC.

The V call is TRBV19, the J call TRBJ2-3; D gene uncertain. Germline-derived CDR1 and CDR2 are LNHDA and SQIVND (reference sequence). The CDR3 runs to 13 residues. V was pared by 5 bases and J by 3 bases, with 9 bases between. CDR3 in amino acids: CASSAMRTDTQYF. The CDR3 coding sequence is TGTGCCAGTAGTGCCATGCGGACAGATACGCAGTATTTT.

V is TRBV14 and J is TRBJ2-7, with 10 positions matching TRBD2. J was trimmed by 4 bases and V by 0 bases; bases with no gene match: 6. Germline assignment: CDR1 SGHDN and CDR2 FVKESK. CDR3 length: 16 amino acids. The CDR3, as DNA: TGTGCCAGCAGCCAAGAAGGTAGCGGGAGGCCGTACGAGCAGTACTTC. This gives the protein CASSQEGSGRPYEQYF.

The chain links TRBV5-6 to TRBJ2-1, with 8 bases lining up with TRBD1. In germline, CDR1 is SGHDT, CDR2 YYEEEE. The CDR3 length is 16 residues. The V gene end was trimmed by 4 bases and the J gene end by 0 bases; junction bases not matched to a gene: 6. The DNA of the CDR3 is TGTGCCAGCAGCCTGAGGACAGGGAGCTCCTACAATGAGCAGTTCTTC. This gives the protein CASSLRTGSSYNEQFF.

This rearrangement joins TRBV4-1 to TRBJ2-1, with D uncertain. V gave up 3 bases and J gave up 10 bases, with 16 bases separating them. In germline, CDR1 is MGHRA, CDR2 YSYEKL. This CDR3 spans 14 amino acids. The CDR3 here is CASSHAGPQKEQFF. Written as DNA, the CDR3 is TGCGCCAGCAGCCATGCCGGGCCCCAAAAGGAGCAGTTCTTC.

The V call is TRBV28, the J call TRBJ2-7; D is perhaps TRBD1 or TRBD2 (5 bases each). This CDR3 contains 12 residues. Trimming shortened V by 1 base and J by 12 bases, and 13 bases separated the two germline ends. Germline CDR1 MDHEN, CDR2 SYDVKM. CDR3 loop: CASSLFGRDPYF. As DNA, the CDR3 is TGTGCCAGCAGTTTATTTGGCAGGGACCCGTACTTC.

With respect to this clone: This sample includes further DNA sequences coding for the same CDR3. The CDR3 protein is CASSPLAGVDTQYF. In DNA, the CDR3 is TGTGCCAGCAGTCCCCTAGCGGGAGTTGATACGCAGTATTTT. This sequence joins TRBV28 and TRBJ2-3, with 10 bases aligning to TRBD2. This CDR3 comprises 14 residues. Looked up from germline, CDR1 is MDHEN and CDR2 is SYDVKM. The junction had 5 bases not matched to a gene; V was cut back by 5 bases and J by 6 bases.

Comments on this clone: The same CDR3 also results from other DNA sequences found in this sample. The CDR3: CASSFRGNTEAFF. In DNA form, the CDR3 reads TGTGCCAGCAGCTTCCGGGGGAACACTGAAGCTTTCTTT. V is TRBV11-3 and J is TRBJ1-1; D ambiguous. Germline-derived CDR1 and CDR2 are SGHNT and YENEEA. V lost 3 bases, J lost 1 base, and 6 bases lay in between. This CDR3 is 13 amino acids long.